These T cell receptor beta chains were read from a single sample in a study of cytomegalovirus exposure and HLA in healthy donors. Only in-frame clones appear in the TCRdb table, and some are missing; sequencing was by immunoSEQ multiplex PCR. The sample lists some 70,000 clones, 70% to 85% seen once, with roughly 2.6% in the top ten. The source material was PBMCs. Every receptor here comes from a woman aged 45-65 years in good health and CMV-seronegative. Each CDR3 is given without its conserved first and last residue.

v_gene	CDR3aa
TRBV6-6	ASSYSRPTNTGELF
TRBV6-4	ASSDTFQGAAGELF
TRBV19	ASSSRLGSLTDTQY
TRBV28	ASSYWVTGGNTEAF
TRBV18	ASSPLAANEQF
TRBV7-9	ASSSTSGHPYNEQF
TRBV18	ASTTGTMMNTEAF
TRBV7-9	ASSLQGPRYGYT
TRBV29-1	SVREAEAF
TRBV5-5	ASSLRLAGGTSTDTQY
TRBV9	ASSVATSRRTGELF
TRBV7-3	ASSLDRAVNEQF
TRBV28	ASSPGGGQGARQPQH
TRBV7-9	ASSLPSQLYNEQF
TRBV5-1	ASSSDRLTRGAHEQY
TRBV12-5	ASGLGLAERDTQY
TRBV2	ASSVLAGVNEQF
TRBV7-2	ASSSNGDRGNEQF
TRBV2	ASSERGVPDNEKLF
TRBV18	ASSPGSRANEKLF
TRBV25-1	ASSEGGWSSYNEQF
TRBV28	ASSPSRAYEQY
TRBV28	ASTPPARGTEAF
TRBV5-1	ASRPGLANYEQY
TRBV19	ASSALAGPYNEQF
TRBV4-2	ASSQVGEHGELF
TRBV6-6	ASSKQGTDTQY
TRBV5-4	ASSFRDSEAF
TRBV25-1	ASSENRDTGELF
TRBV9	ASSTLGADRGKSGNTIY
TRBV27	ASSLTGVGNQPQH
TRBV11-2	ASSHGVDTQY
TRBV28	ASSSYSGTDTQY
TRBV19	ASSNGQGPYEQY
TRBV28	ASSTAPGQGFYGYT
TRBV5-1	ASSWTEYSYNEQF
TRBV5-4	ASSREQGAHGTAF
TRBV27	ASSNEVPLTDTQY
TRBV7-2	ASSLGNSGAAGNTIY
TRBV20-1	SARSEGYT
TRBV4-2	ASSQEVLSVSNQPQH
TRBV27	ASSSSGRSYEQY
TRBV18	ASSPFQGEGHFPNAF
TRBV25-1	ASSGDYFGGNTIY
TRBV7-2	ASSFRWEGYNEQF
TRBV25-1	ASRTGGAHNSPLH
TRBV19	ASSIDVGGRKKEHNTEAF
TRBV5-1	ASSSGGSTNEKLF
TRBV6-6	ASSYAGNNEQF
TRBV7-8	ASSLNRGSETQY
TRBV5-4	ASSSGQGRNTEAF